This TCR beta chain was sequenced for a study of blood T cell repertoires in COVID-19. Only in-frame clones appear in the TCRdb table, and some are missing; sequencing was by immunoSEQ multiplex PCR. The sample yields roughly 150,000 clones, just under 90% seen once. The V and J ends lost 4 bases and 2 bases respectively, with 6 bases between them. CDR3 length: 13 amino acids. CDR1 and CDR2 from the germline V gene are LNHNV and YYDKDF (reference sequence). The chain couples TRBV15 to TRBJ1-5, with D hard to call. The sample comprised peripheral blood. The receptor's source is a woman aged 80 or older with acute or convalescent COVID-19. The CDR3 DNA sequence: TGTGCCACCAGCATGTTAGGCAATCAGCCCCAGCATTTT. This encodes CATSMLGNQPQHF.